This T cell receptor beta chain was obtained from a study of T cell clones after liver transplantation. Study-wide points: Donor-reactive sequences fell more than third party-reactive ones, suggesting partial deletion.

The germline V gene encodes CDR1 KGHSH and CDR2 LQKENI. Between the trimmed V and J ends, which lost 3 bases and 2 bases, there was a span of 7 bases. There are 13 residues in the CDR3. Assay used: immunoSEQ multiplex PCR; TCRdb lists only in-frame clones, some missing. The sample lists around 70,000 clones; 80% to 95% were seen once. As regards this clone: Its antigen is not known.

The sequencing used CD4+ T cells from blood, collected approximately 26 months after liver transplant. The genes are TRBV18 and TRBJ1-2; D remains ambiguous. The receptor's source is a human patient who received a liver transplant. These T cells may partly come from the graft donor. The CDR3 here is CASSPTANYGYTF. The CDR3 DNA is TGTGCCAGCTCACCTACCGCGAACTATGGCTACACCTTC.